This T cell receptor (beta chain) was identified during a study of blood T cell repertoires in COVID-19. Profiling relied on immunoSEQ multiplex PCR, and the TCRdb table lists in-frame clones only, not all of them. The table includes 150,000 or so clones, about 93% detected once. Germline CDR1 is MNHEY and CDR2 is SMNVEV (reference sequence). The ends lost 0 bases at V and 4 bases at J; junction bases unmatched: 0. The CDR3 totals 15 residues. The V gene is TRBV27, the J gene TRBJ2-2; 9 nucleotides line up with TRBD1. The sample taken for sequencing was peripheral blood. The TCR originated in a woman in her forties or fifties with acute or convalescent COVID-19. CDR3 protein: CASSLSTGGTGELFF. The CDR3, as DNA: TGTGCCAGCAGTTTATCGACAGGGGGCACCGGGGAGCTGTTTTTT.